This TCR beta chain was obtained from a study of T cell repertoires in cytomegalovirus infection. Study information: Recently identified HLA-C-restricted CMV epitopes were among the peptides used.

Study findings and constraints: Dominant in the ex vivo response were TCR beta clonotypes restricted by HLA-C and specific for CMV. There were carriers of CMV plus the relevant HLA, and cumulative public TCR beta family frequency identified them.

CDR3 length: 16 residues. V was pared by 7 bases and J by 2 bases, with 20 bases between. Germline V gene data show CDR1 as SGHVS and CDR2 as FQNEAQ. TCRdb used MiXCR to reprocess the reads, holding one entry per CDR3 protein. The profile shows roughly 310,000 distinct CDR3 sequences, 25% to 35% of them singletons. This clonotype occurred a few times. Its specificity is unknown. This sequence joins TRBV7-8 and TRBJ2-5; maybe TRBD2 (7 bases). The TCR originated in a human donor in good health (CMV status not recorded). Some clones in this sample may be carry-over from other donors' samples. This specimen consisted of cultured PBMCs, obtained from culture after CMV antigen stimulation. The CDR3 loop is CASISKGGARQETQYF. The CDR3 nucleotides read TGTGCCAGCATTAGCAAAGGGGGGGCTAGACAAGAGACCCAGTACTTC. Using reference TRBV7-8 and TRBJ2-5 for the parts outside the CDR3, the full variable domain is GAGVSQSPRYKVAKRGQDVALRCDPISGHVSLFWYQQALGQGPEFLTYFQNEAQLDKSGLPSDRFFAERPEGSVSTLKIQRTQQEDSAVYLCASISKGGARQETQYFGPGTRLLVL.